These 16 T cell receptor beta chains share one sample of origin, sequenced in a study of shared clonotypes between healthy human individuals. The assay was immunoSEQ multiplex PCR, and TCRdb's table has in-frame clones only and misses some. In the table there are some 1 million clones, around 74% of which are singletons. Source material: memory CD4+ T cells sorted from blood. The subset denotes: CD45RA-negative fraction. Source of these receptors: a man aged 18 to 29 in good health.

To note about this clone: One base away lies a much larger clone, so this may be a sequencing read error. This chain uses TRBV11-2 with TRBJ2-7; TRBD2 matches 13 bases. The CDR3 covers 15 residues. V lost 7 bases to trimming and J lost 9 bases; unmatched junction nucleotides: 12. Germline V gene sequence: CDR1 SGHAT, CDR2 FQNNGV. CDR3 protein: CASTQTGLAGHGQYF. The CDR3 nucleotides read TGTGCCAGCACGCAGACGGGACTAGCGGGACACGGGCAGTACTTC. Complete variable domain (other parts from reference TRBV11-2 and TRBJ2-7): EAGVAQSPRYKIIEKRQSVAFWCNPISGHATLYWYQQILGQGPKLLIQFQNNGVVDDSQLPKDRFSAERLKGVDSTLKIQPAKLEDSAVYLCASTQTGLAGHGQYFGPGTRLTVT.

The chain combines TRBV28 with TRBJ1-2; possibly TRBD1 for D (5 bases). The CDR3 extends over 14 amino acids. Germline CDR1 and CDR2: MDHEN and SYDVKM. Trimming removed 5 bases at V and 2 bases at J, with 12 bases between. CDR3 bases: TGTGCCAGCAGTGGAACCGACAGAAACTATGGCTACACCTTC. Translation gives CASSGTDRNYGYTF.

The chain joins TRBV6-1 to TRBJ1-1, with TRBD1 as a possible D gene (5 bases). The length of the CDR3 is 15 residues. CDR1 is MNHNS and CDR2 is SASEGT in the germline V gene. Trimming left V 3 bases short and J 5 bases short, with 16 bases between. The CDR3 sequence is CASSDPREGETEAFF. CDR3 sequence (DNA): TGTGCCAGCAGTGATCCTCGGGAAGGGGAGACTGAAGCTTTCTTT.

The chain couples TRBV6-6 to TRBJ1-5; 10 bases fit TRBD1. CDR1 and CDR2 from the germline V gene are MNHNY and SVGAGI (reference sequence). The CDR3 covers 15 residues. V shed 2 bases, J shed 3 bases, and the junction held 1 base outside the gene matches. CDR3: CASSYGTGANQPQHF. The CDR3, as DNA: TGTGCCAGCAGTTACGGGACAGGGGCCAATCAGCCCCAGCATTTT.

The chain joins TRBV5-1 to TRBJ1-3; D is possibly TRBD1 (5 bases). V was trimmed by 5 bases and J by 8 bases, leaving 17 bases between them. The length of the CDR3 is 14 residues. The germline gives CDR1 SGHRS, CDR2 YFSETQ. The DNA for the CDR3 is TGCGCCAGCAGACAGGACGGAGGTGTAGACACCATATATTTT. Its translation: CASRQDGGVDTIYF.

In DNA, the CDR3 is TGTGCCATCAGTGAATGGACAGGGGGCGAACTGTTTTTT. Translated: CAISEWTGGELFF. V gene TRBV10-3 combines with J gene TRBJ1-4, with 11 nucleotides matching TRBD1. V gave up 3 bases and J gave up 12 bases; unmatched junction bases: 3. The CDR3 is 13 amino acids. CDR1 is ENHRY, CDR2 SYGVKD, per germline.

The genes are TRBV30 and TRBJ2-3; no reliable D call. V dropped 0 bases and J dropped 7 bases, with 5 bases sitting between them. Germline V gene lookup returns CDR1 GTSNPN and CDR2 SVGIG (reference sequence). CDR3 length: 11 amino acids. The CDR3 region has the DNA TGTGCCTGGAGTGTCATTTATACGCAGTATTTT. Encoded protein: CAWSVIYTQYF.

This chain joins TRBV19 and TRBJ1-5; D unclear. The V gene's germline CDR1 is LNHDA and CDR2 SQIVND (reference sequence). V gave up 7 bases and J gave up 4 bases, with 14 bases separating them. The length of the CDR3 is 14 residues. This chain's CDR3 is CASNLWAHNQPQHF. As DNA, the CDR3 is TGTGCCAGTAATCTCTGGGCCCATAATCAGCCCCAGCATTTT.

This chain links TRBV5-4 with TRBJ2-7; 8 bases are shared with TRBD1. With 4 bases clipped from V and 2 bases from J, the junction kept 5 bases outside the gene matches. Germline V gene sequence: CDR1 SGHNT, CDR2 YYREEE (reference sequence). This CDR3 comprises 14 residues. The CDR3 DNA follows: TGTGCCAGCAGCACCGGACAGGGTACCTACGAGCAGTACTTC. The encoded protein is CASSTGQGTYEQYF.

This clone was counted only a few times. The CDR3 DNA is TGTGCCTGGAGCTCCGGGACCGCGACCCTCTCCCTCTACGAGCAGTACTTC. Its protein product is CAWSSGTATLSLYEQYF. The V and J genes are TRBV30 and TRBJ2-5; D might be TRBD1 or TRBD2, each matching 5 bases. The DNA end favors TRBJ2-7, so the J call may be wrong. Germline V gene data show CDR1 as GTSNPN and CDR2 as SVGIG (reference sequence). This CDR3 contains 17 residues.

V is TRBV28 and J is TRBJ2-7; D perhaps matches TRBD1 (6 bases). Germline CDR1 is MDHEN and CDR2 is SYDVKM. The CDR3 covers 13 residues. Trimming cost V 2 bases and J 3 bases, with 8 bases left between them. As DNA, the CDR3 is TGTGCCAGCAGTTTACGCAGGGGCTACGAGCAGTACTTC. Its protein is CASSLRRGYEQYF. Variable domain in full (rest from reference TRBV28 and TRBJ2-7): DVKVTQSSRYLVKRTGEKVFLECVQDMDHENMFWYRQDPGLGLRLIYFSYDVKMKEKGDIPEGYSVSREKKERFSLILESASTNQTSMYLCASSLRRGYEQYFGPGTRLTVT.

This clone has just a few counts. The chain links TRBV7-6 to TRBJ2-4; weak D call: TRBD2 (6 bases). Trimming pared 5 bases from V and 6 bases from J, leaving 14 bases between. This CDR3 is built from 14 residues. From germline, CDR1 is SGHVS and CDR2 FNYEAQ. CDR3 region: CASSPSGGVNIQYF. The CDR3 DNA is TGTGCCAGCAGCCCGAGTGGAGGGGTAAACATTCAGTACTTC.

As to this clone: This sample also contains other DNA sequences that code for the same CDR3. J is TRBJ1-1 and V is TRBV7-9; D possibly corresponds to TRBD1 (5 bases). CDR3 length equals 13 residues. Looked up from germline, CDR1 is SEHNR and CDR2 is FQNEAQ (reference sequence). Trimming removed 1 base at V and 3 bases at J, with 6 bases between. The CDR3 region is CASSLVRDTEAFF. The CDR3 DNA reads TGTGCCAGCAGCTTAGTCAGGGACACTGAAGCTTTCTTT.

This clone has a single count. V usage is TRBV6-5 and J usage is TRBJ1-5, with a weak D call TRBD1 (5 bases). V lost 6 bases to trimming and J lost 7 bases, with 19 bases between them. The length of the CDR3 is 15 residues. Per the germline V gene, CDR1 is MNHEY and CDR2 is SVGAGI. CDR3 loop: CASREGLTGNQPQHF. CDR3 DNA sequence: TGTGCCAGCAGGGAGGGGCTCACGGGGAACCAGCCCCAGCATTTT.

The chain employs TRBV5-6 and TRBJ1-2; 8 bases line up with TRBD1. The CDR3 totals 12 residues. The V gene's germline CDR1 is SGHDT and CDR2 YYEEEE. V was clipped by 4 bases and J by 8 bases; unmatched bases: 4. Here the CDR3 DNA reads TGTGCCAGCAGCGCTGACAGGGGCGGCTACACCTTC. Its translation is CASSADRGGYTF.

The CDR3 sequence is CASSPIDRASTDTQYF. The CDR3 DNA sequence: TGCGCCAGCAGCCCTATTGACAGGGCTAGCACAGATACGCAGTATTTT. This chain uses TRBV4-1 with TRBJ2-3, with 7 bases identical to TRBD1. After removal of 4 bases from V and 0 bases from J, the junction contained 7 bases not matched to a gene. CDR1 is MGHRA, CDR2 YSYEKL, per germline. This CDR3 comprises 16 residues.